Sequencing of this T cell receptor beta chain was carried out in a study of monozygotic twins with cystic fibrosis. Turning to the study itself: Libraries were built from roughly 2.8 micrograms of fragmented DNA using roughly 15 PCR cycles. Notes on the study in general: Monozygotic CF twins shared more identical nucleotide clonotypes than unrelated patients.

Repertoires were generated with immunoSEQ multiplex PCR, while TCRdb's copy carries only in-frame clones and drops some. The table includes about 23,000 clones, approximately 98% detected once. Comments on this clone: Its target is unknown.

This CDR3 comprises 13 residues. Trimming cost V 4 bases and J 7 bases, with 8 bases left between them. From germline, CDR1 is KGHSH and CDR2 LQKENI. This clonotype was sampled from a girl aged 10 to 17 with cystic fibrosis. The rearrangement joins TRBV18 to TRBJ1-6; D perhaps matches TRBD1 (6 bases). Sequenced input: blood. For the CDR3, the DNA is TGTGCCAGCTCACGGGACAAGAATTCACCCCTCCACTTT. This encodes CASSRDKNSPLHF. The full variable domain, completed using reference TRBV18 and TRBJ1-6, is NAGVMQNPRHLVRRRGQEARLRCSPMKGHSHVYWYRQLPEEGLKFMVYLQKENIIDESGMPKERFSAEFPKEGPSILRIQQVVRGDSAAYFCASSRDKNSPLHFGNGTRLTVT.